This is a list of T cell receptor beta chains from one sample in a study of CXCR3-negative and CXCR3-positive naive CD8 T cells. Following a re-call of the 5' RACE reads, TCRdb has one entry per CDR3 protein and lacks DNA. In all, the sample yields about 130,000 distinct CDR3 sequences. Sequencing was performed on naive CXCR3- CD8+ T cells from blood. The receptors were gathered from a human donor in good health. Some clones in this sample may be carry-over from other donors' samples. The CDR3 runs from the conserved cysteine through the conserved F or W. Fields, in order: J gene, V gene, CDR3 protein.

TRBJ2-7,TRBV6-6,CASMNYQGEQYF
TRBJ2-7,TRBV10-3,CAISVGSEQYF
TRBJ1-2,TRBV11-2,CASSPNRQTYNYGYTF
TRBJ2-2,TRBV11-2,CASSPTPGWGSGTGELFF
TRBJ2-7,TRBV4-1,CASSQGVGPDEQYF
TRBJ2-2,TRBV2,CASSPGTGDTGELFF
TRBJ2-1,TRBV2,CASSEGTYYNEQFF
TRBJ2-1,TRBV6-4,CASSDRLSNEQFF
TRBJ2-7,TRBV29-1,CSVHVGAIGYEQYF
TRBJ2-5,TRBV7-9,CASSEGDQETQYF
TRBJ2-5,TRBV29-1,CSAGLAGPAWISQYF
TRBJ2-1,TRBV12-3/TRBV12-4,CASSRKLLGLADNEQFF
TRBJ2-7,TRBV5-1,CASSLDRATYEQYF
TRBJ1-1,TRBV9,CASSVVGTGKTEAFF
TRBJ2-2,TRBV7-9,CASSPGQAGWGTGELFF
TRBJ2-1,TRBV28,CASSLSDREDEQFF
TRBJ2-3,TRBV7-9,CASSLTSPDTQYF
TRBJ2-3,TRBV11-3,CASSLALAGDTQYF
TRBJ1-1,TRBV3-1,CASSQLGGARNTEAFF
TRBJ2-1,TRBV12-3/TRBV12-4,CASSLGGLAPYNEQFF
TRBJ2-2,TRBV20-1,CSVPPTSGGENTGELFF
TRBJ2-2,TRBV5-4,CASSFAGPLVSGELFF
TRBJ2-3,TRBV5-1,CASSADRASADTQYF
TRBJ1-6,TRBV27,CASSSHNRDAYNSPLHF
TRBJ2-2,TRBV10-1,CASSEFRLGQGLAGELFF
TRBJ2-7,TRBV6-5,CASSYSGQGFDEQYF
TRBJ2-2,TRBV7-6,CASSPTGELFF
TRBJ1-2,TRBV28,CASSLLARAGGDGYTF
TRBJ2-2,TRBV10-3,CAISESGNTGELFF
TRBJ1-4,TRBV28,CASTTRGGLGLFF
TRBJ2-7,TRBV7-9,CASSLPGQGTFYEQYF
TRBJ2-5,TRBV12-3/TRBV12-4,CASSWDLQETQYF
TRBJ2-3,TRBV28,CASVAPRGTDTQYF
TRBJ2-1,TRBV4-1,CASSHPALSYNEQFF
TRBJ2-2,TRBV18,CASSPPWDRDSGELFF
TRBJ1-1,TRBV27,CASSLLGNTEAFF
TRBJ2-1,TRBV5-1,CASSLAGGDYNEQFF
TRBJ2-3,TRBV28,CASSPARGQDTQYF
TRBJ2-1,TRBV29-1,CSVLGLAPNEQFF
TRBJ2-1,TRBV25-1,CASSESSGVGNEQFF
TRBJ2-3,TRBV29-1,CSVEWAGAGDTQYF
TRBJ2-5,TRBV4-1,CASSQAVRGRETQYF
TRBJ2-1,TRBV23-1,CASSPPDRAYNEQFF
TRBJ1-1,TRBV29-1,CSIASQGTEAFF
TRBJ2-3,TRBV6-5,CASSPNPGGPTDTQYF
TRBJ2-7,TRBV28,CATGPAHSYEQYF
TRBJ2-3,TRBV15,CATAPPQKTDTQYF
TRBJ2-5,TRBV27,CASRQGNQETQYF
TRBJ1-2,TRBV4-1,CASSQDWVPTPLYGYTF
TRBJ2-5,TRBV29-1,CSVERRETQYF
TRBJ2-7,TRBV14,CASSQILAGVYEQYF